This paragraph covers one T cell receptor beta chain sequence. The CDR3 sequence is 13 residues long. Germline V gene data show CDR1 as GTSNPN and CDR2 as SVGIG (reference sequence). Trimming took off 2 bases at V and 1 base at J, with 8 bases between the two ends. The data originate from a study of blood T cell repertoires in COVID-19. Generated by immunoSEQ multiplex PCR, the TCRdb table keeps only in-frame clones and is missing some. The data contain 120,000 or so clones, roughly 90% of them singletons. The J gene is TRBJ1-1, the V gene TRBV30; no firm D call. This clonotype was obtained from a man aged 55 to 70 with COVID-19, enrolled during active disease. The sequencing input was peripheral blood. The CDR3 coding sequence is TGTGCCTGGAGTCTCTCAGGGAACACTGAAGCTTTCTTT. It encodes CAWSLSGNTEAFF.